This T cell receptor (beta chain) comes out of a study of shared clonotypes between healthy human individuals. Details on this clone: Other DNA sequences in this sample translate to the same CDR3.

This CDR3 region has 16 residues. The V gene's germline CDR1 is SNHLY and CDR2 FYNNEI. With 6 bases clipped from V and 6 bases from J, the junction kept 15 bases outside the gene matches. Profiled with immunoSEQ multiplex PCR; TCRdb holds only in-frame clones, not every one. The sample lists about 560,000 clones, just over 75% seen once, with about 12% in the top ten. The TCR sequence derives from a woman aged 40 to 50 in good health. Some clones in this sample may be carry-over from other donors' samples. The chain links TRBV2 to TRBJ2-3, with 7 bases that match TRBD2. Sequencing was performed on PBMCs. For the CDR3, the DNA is TGTGCCAGCAGGGACCTTCCAGGGAGGCGGGGGGATACGCAGTATTTT. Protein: CASRDLPGRRGDTQYF.